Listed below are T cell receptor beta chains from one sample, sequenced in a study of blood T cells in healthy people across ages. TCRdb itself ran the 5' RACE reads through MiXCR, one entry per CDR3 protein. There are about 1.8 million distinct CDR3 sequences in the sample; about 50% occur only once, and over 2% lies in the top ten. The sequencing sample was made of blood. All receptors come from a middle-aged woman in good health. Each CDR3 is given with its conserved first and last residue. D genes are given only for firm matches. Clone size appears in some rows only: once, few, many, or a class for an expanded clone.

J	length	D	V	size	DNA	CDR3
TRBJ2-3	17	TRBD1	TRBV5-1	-	TGCGCCAGCTCTCTGGCGGCAGGGGGCTGGAGGTCAGATACGCAGTATTTT	CASSLAAGGWRSDTQYF
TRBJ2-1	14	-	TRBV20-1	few	TGCAGTGCTAGACCGCTAGCATGGGGCAATGAGCAGTTCTTC	CSARPLAWGNEQFF
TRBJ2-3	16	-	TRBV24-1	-	TGTGCCACCAGTGATTTTGGAACACCCAGCACAGATACGCAGTATTTT	CATSDFGTPSTDTQYF
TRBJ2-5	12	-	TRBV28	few	TGTGCCTCACACGAGGCCGAGGGGACCCAGTACTTC	CASHEAEGTQYF
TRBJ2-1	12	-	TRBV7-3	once	TGTGCCAGCAACTTAAGTGGCATTGAGCAGTTCTTC	CASNLSGIEQFF
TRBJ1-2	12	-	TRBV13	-	TGTGCCAGCAGCTTAGGACGCGGAGGGGGCACCTTC	CASSLGRGGGTF
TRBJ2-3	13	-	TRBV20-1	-	TGCAGTGCTAGTGAGACAGGAACAGATACGCAGTATTTT	CSASETGTDTQYF
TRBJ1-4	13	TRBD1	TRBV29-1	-	TGCAGCGCGCAACAGGGGGCGGGTGAAAAACTGTTTTTT	CSAQQGAGEKLFF
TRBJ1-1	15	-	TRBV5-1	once	TGCGCTAGCAGCGTGGGGGGCGAGGGGGACACTGAAGCTTTCTTT	CASSVGGEGDTEAFF
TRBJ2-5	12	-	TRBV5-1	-	TGCGCCAGCAGCTTGGGGCGACTACCGCAGTACTTC	CASSLGRLPQYF
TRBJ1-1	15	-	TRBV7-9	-	TGTGCCAGCAGCTCCCACAGGGTGACGAACACTGAAGCTTTCTTT	CASSSHRVTNTEAFF
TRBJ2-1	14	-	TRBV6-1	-	TGTGCCAGCAGTGAATCGTACAGATACAATGAGCAGTTCTTC	CASSESYRYNEQFF
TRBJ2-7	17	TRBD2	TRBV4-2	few	TGTGCCAGCAGCCAAGCTGCCGGACTAGCGGGTACCTACGAGCAGTACTTC	CASSQAAGLAGTYEQYF
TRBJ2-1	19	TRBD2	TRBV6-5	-	TGTGCCAGCAGTTACAAAAAACCTGGACTAGCGGGGACGTACAATGAGCAGTTCTTC	CASSYKKPGLAGTYNEQFF
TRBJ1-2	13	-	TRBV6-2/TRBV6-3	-	TGTGCCAGCAGTTACTCGACAGTCTATGGCTACACCTTC	CASSYSTVYGYTF
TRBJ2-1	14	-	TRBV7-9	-	TGTGCCAGCAGCTTACTAACTGGGAAAAGTGAGCAGTTCTTC	CASSLLTGKSEQFF
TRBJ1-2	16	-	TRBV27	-	TGTGCCAGCAGTTTGGCCCGGGGGCGCATAGGGAATGGCTACACCTTC	CASSLARGRIGNGYTF